These 10 T cell receptor beta chains share one sample of origin, sequenced in a study of T cell repertoires in cytomegalovirus infection. TCRdb analysed the reads with MiXCR anew, one entry per CDR3 protein. The sample contains about 740,000 distinct CDR3 sequences, approximately 34% of which appear only once. Sequenced: PBMCs. These receptors all stem from a human donor in good health (CMV status not recorded). Some clones in this sample may be carry-over from other donors' samples.

The genes are TRBV28 and TRBJ1-6, with 7 bases lining up with TRBD1. The CDR3 has 22 amino acids. Germline lookup yields CDR1 MDHEN and CDR2 SYDVKM. V lost 7 bases and J lost 5; bases outside the gene matches: 29. The CDR3 is CASTEQGPAGLRRPKNNSPLHF. CDR3 sequence (DNA): TGTGCCAGCACGGAACAGGGGCCCGCGGGACTCCGTAGACCGAAGAATAATTCACCCCTCCACTTT.

In this sample, this clonotype turned up many times. The chain combines TRBV7-8 with TRBJ2-5, with D perhaps TRBD1 (6 bases). CDR1 and CDR2 (germline): SGHVS, FQNEAQ. This CDR3 is 15 amino acids long. Between the trimmed V and J ends, which lost 4 bases and 5 bases, there was a span of 17 bases. The CDR3 sequence: CASSSDRALLETQYF. CDR3 nucleotides: TGTGCCAGCAGCTCGGACAGAGCTTTACTGGAGACCCAGTACTTC.

The chain links TRBV20-1 to TRBJ2-1; weak D call: TRBD2 (6 bases). Trimming pared 6 bases from V and 0 bases from J, leaving 12 bases between. The germline gives CDR1 DFQATT, CDR2 SNEGSKA (reference sequence). CDR3 length: 14 amino acids. CDR3 sequence reads: CSALRGSSYNEQFF. CDR3 coding DNA: TGCAGTGCCCTCCGGGGGAGCTCCTACAATGAGCAGTTCTTC.

As regards this clonotype: The junction differs from germline at one of its ends, possibly a read error. The genes are TRBV6-5 and TRBJ2-1, with 8 bases fitting TRBD2. The CDR3 is 15 residues long. Germline V gene sequence: CDR1 MNHEY, CDR2 SVGAGI. Here the CDR3 reads CASSDSGSSYNEQLF. In DNA form, the CDR3 reads TGTGCCAGCAGTGACAGCGGGAGCTCCTACAATGAGCAGTTATTC.

On this clonotype: A much larger clone is a single base away; this may be a read error. This chain links TRBV28 with TRBJ1-5, with D uncertain. From germline, CDR1 is MDHEN and CDR2 SYDVKM. The CDR3 has 9 residues. V was shortened by 10 bases and J by 6 bases, with 4 bases between the two germline ends. CDR3 DNA sequence: TGTGCCACCGGTCAGCCCCAGCATTTT. Its protein is CATGQPQHF.

V and J are TRBV28 and TRBJ2-2, with 10 nucleotides matching TRBD1. There are 18 residues in the CDR3. Germline values: CDR1 MDHEN, CDR2 SYDVKM. Unmatched junction bases numbered 9, after V lost 1 base and J lost 4 bases. In DNA form, the CDR3 reads TGTGCCAGCAGTTTATCCCGCCGGGACAGGGGATTCACCGGGGAGCTGTTTTTT. Translated: CASSLSRRDRGFTGELFF.

This clonotype has only a few counts. This rearrangement joins TRBV6-5 to TRBJ2-2; 11 nucleotides agree with TRBD2. V was pared by 6 bases and J by 7 bases, with 4 bases of the junction left unmatched. The CDR3 loop spans 14 amino acids. In germline, CDR1 is MNHEY, CDR2 SVGAGI. The DNA for the CDR3 is TGTGCCAGCAGGGGGACTAGCGGCCACGGGGAGCTGTTTTTT. Encoded protein: CASRGTSGHGELFF.

Comments on this clonotype: Germline and junction disagree at one end, which may indicate a read error. This chain joins TRBV15 and TRBJ2-2; tentative D call: TRBD2 (5 bases). This CDR3 has 14 residues. CDR1 is LNHNV and CDR2 is YYDKDF in the germline V gene (reference sequence). CDR3 DNA sequence: TGTGCCACCAGAAGAGATTTTTCTACCGGGGAGCTTTTTTTT. Translated: CATRRDFSTGELFF.

In this sample, this clonotype turned up many times. The chain has TRBV12-3 or TRBV12-4 and TRBJ1-4; D perhaps matches TRBD1 (5 bases). V was trimmed by 6 bases and J by 7 bases, leaving 18 bases between them. The CDR3 sequence is 15 residues long. CDR3 bases: TGTGCCAGCAGCTTATCCCGGGACCGGGGTGAAAAACTGTTTTTT. It translates to CASSLSRDRGEKLFF.

This chain links TRBV28 with TRBJ2-7, with D perhaps matching TRBD1 (5 bases). V shed 6 bases and J shed 4 bases, with 19 bases lying between them. This CDR3 comprises 15 residues. CDR1 and CDR2 from the germline V gene are MDHEN and SYDVKM. Here the CDR3 DNA reads TGTGCCAGCAGGACGAAGACAGTGCATAGATACGAGCAGTACTTC. It specifies CASRTKTVHRYEQYF.